This entry concerns a single T cell receptor (beta chain). The entry originates in a study of T cells after yellow fever vaccination. Across the whole study: With SMART-Seq v4 Ultra Low Input, the fractions containing low cell numbers were prepared.

CDR3 size: 14 residues. Germline CDR1 is MDHEN and CDR2 is SYDVKM. Trimming removed 6 bases from V and 4 bases from J; junction bases left unmatched: 6. TCRdb re-called the 5' RACE reads with MiXCR, one entry per CDR3 protein. The sample yields some 600,000 distinct CDR3 sequences, over 9% seen once. The chain couples TRBV28 to TRBJ2-7; 10 bases map to TRBD1. This specimen was PBMCs, taken on the day of the yellow fever booster vaccination. The sequence came from a man aged 30-40 years who received the YFV17D yellow fever vaccine. The CDR3 DNA follows: TGTGCCAGCAGCCGTGGGACAGGGGCTTACGAGCAGTACTTC. Protein product: CASSRGTGAYEQYF.